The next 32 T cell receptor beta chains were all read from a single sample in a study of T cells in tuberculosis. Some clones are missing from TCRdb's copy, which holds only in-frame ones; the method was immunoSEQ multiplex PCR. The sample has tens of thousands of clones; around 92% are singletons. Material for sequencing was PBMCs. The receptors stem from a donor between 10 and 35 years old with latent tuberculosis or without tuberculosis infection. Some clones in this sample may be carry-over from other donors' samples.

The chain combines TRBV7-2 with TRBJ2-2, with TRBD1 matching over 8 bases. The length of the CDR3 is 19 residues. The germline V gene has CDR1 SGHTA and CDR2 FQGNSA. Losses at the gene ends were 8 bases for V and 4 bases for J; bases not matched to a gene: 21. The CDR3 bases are TGTGCCAGCGCTCCGGGGGCGGTAAAGCTGGACAGGGTCACCGGGGAGCTGTTTTTT. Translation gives CASAPGAVKLDRVTGELFF.

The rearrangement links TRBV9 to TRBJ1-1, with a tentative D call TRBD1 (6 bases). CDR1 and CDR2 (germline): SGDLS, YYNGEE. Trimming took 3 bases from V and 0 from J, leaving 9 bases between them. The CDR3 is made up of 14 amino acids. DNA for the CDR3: TGTGCCAGCAGCGCGGGACACCTGAACACTGAAGCTTTCTTT. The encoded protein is CASSAGHLNTEAFF.

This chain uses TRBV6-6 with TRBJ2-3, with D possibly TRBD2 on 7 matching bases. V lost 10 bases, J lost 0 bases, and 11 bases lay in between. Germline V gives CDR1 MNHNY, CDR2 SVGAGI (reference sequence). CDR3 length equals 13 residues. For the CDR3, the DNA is TGTGCCACAAGGGGGGGGAGCACAGATACGCAGTATTTT. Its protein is CATRGGSTDTQYF.

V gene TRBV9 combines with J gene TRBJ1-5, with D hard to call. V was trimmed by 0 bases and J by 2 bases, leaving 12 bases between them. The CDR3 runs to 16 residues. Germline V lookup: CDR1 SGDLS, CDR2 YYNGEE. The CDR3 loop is CASSVANGEGNQPQHF. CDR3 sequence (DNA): TGTGCCAGCAGCGTAGCTAACGGGGAAGGCAATCAGCCCCAGCATTTT.

The CDR3 region has the DNA TGTGCCAGCAGTGAGCAGGGGAAATTCGAGCAGTACGTC. It translates to CASSEQGKFEQYV. This chain joins TRBV2 and TRBJ2-7, with D possibly TRBD1 on 6 matching bases. Trimming left V 3 bases short and J 6 bases short, with 12 bases between. The germline CDR1 and CDR2 sequences are SNHLY and FYNNEI. This CDR3 spans 13 amino acids.

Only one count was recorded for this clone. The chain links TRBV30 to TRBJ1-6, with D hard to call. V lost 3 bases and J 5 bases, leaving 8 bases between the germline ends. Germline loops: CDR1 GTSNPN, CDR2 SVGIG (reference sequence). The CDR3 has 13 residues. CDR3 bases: TGTGCCTGGAGATGGGGAGATAATTCACCCCTCCACTTT. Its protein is CAWRWGDNSPLHF.

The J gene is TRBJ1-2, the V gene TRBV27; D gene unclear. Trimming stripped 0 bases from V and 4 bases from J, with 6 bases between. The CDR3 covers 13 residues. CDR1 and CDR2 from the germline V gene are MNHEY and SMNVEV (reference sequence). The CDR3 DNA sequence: TGTGCCAGCAGTTTATCGGGCCCCTATGGCTACACCTTC. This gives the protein CASSLSGPYGYTF.

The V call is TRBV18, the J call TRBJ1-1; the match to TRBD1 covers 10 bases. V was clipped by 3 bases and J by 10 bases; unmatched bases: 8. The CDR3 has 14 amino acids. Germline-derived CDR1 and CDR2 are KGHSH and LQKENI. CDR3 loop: CASSPYGQGGGAFF. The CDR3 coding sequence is TGTGCCAGCTCACCTTATGGACAGGGGGGGGGAGCTTTCTTT.

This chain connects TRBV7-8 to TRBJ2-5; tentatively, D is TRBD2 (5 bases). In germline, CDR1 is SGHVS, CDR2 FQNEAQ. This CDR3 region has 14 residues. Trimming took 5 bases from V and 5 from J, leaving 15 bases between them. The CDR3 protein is CASSNLAPRETQYF. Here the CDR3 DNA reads TGTGCCAGCAGCAACCTAGCCCCTCGGGAGACCCAGTACTTC.

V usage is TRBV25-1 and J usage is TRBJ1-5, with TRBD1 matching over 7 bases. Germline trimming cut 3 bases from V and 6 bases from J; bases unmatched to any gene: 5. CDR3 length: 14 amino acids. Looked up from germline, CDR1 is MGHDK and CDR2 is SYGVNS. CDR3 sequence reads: CASSEKAGGQPQHF. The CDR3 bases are TGTGCCAGCAGTGAGAAGGCAGGGGGTCAGCCCCAGCATTTT.

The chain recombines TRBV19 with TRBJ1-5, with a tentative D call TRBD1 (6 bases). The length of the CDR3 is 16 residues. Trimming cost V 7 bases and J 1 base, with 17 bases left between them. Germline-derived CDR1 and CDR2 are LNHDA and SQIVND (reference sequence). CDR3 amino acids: CASNLLRDKSNQPQHF. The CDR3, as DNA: TGTGCCAGTAACCTCCTCCGGGACAAGAGCAATCAGCCCCAGCATTTT.

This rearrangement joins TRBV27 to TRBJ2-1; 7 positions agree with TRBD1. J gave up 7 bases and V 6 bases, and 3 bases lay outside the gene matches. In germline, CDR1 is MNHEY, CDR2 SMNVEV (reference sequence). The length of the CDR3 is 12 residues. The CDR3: CASSTTGNEQFF. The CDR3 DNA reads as TGTGCCAGCAGCACGACAGGGAATGAGCAGTTCTTC.

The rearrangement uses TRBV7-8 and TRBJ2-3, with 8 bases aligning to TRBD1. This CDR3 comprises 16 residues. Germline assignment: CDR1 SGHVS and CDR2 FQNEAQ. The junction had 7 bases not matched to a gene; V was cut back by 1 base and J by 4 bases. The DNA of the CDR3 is TGTGCCAGCAGCTTAGAGGTACAGGGGGACCCAGATACGCAGTATTTT. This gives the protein CASSLEVQGDPDTQYF.

In DNA, the CDR3 is TGTGCCAGCTCACCTACCCTACAGGGGGGCTTTAGTTCACCCCTCCACTTT. Translated: CASSPTLQGGFSSPLHF. The chain has TRBV18 and TRBJ1-6, with 8 bases lining up with TRBD1. Trimming at V came to 3 bases and at J to 9 bases, leaving 13 bases not matched to a gene. CDR3 length: 17 residues. Looked up from germline, CDR1 is KGHSH and CDR2 is LQKENI.

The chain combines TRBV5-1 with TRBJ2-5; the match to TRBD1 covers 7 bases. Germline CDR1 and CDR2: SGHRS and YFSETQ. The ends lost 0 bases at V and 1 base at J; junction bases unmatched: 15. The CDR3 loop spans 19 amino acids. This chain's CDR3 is CASSLVWGWGQLFQETQYF. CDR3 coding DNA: TGCGCCAGCAGCTTGGTTTGGGGTTGGGGACAGCTCTTCCAAGAGACCCAGTACTTC.

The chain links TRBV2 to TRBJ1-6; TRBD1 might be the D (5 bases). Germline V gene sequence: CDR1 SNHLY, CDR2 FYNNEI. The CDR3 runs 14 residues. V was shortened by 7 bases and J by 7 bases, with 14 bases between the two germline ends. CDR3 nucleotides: TGTGCCAGCATGGGGGGGGTTAGCAATTCACCCCTCCACTTT. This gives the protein CASMGGVSNSPLHF.

CDR3 region: CASRPRQGSSYEQYF. The CDR3 DNA reads TGTGCCAGCAGGCCTCGACAGGGAAGCTCCTACGAGCAGTACTTC. This rearrangement joins TRBV21-1 to TRBJ2-7; TRBD1 is the table's D call and was not checked against the DNA. TRBV21-1 is described as a pseudogene. The CDR3 spans 15 residues.

The CDR3 spells CASSFAGGSEAFF. DNA for the CDR3: TGTGCCAGCAGCTTCGCCGGGGGTTCTGAAGCTTTCTTT. The chain uses TRBV7-2 and TRBJ1-1; TRBD1 might be the D (5 bases). This CDR3 spans 13 amino acids. V was cut by 3 bases and J by 6 bases, with 11 bases left in between. Germline V lookup: CDR1 SGHTA, CDR2 FQGNSA. Full variable domain (rest looked up from reference TRBV7-2 and TRBJ1-1): GAGVSQSPSNKVTEKGKDVELRCDPISGHTALYWYRQSLGQGLEFLIYFQGNSAPDKSGLPSDRFSAERTGGSVSTLTIQRTQQEDSAVYLCASSFAGGSEAFFGQGTRLTVV.

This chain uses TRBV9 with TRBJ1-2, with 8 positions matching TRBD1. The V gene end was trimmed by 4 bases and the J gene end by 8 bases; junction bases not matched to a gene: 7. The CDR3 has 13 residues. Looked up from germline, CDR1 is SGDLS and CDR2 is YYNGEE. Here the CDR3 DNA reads TGTGCCAGCAGCCCCCGGGACAGGAACGGCTACACCTTC. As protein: CASSPRDRNGYTF. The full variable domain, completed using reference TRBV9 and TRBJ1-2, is DSGVTQTPKHLITATGQRVTLRCSPRSGDLSVYWYQQSLDQGLQFLIQYYNGEERAKGNILERFSAQQFPDLHSELNLSSLELGDSALYFCASSPRDRNGYTFGSGTRLTVV.

This chain's CDR3 is CASSQDTGELFF. DNA for the CDR3: TGTGCCAGCAGTCAGGATACCGGGGAGCTGTTTTTT. V usage is TRBV2 and J usage is TRBJ2-2; D gene unclear. This CDR3 has 12 residues. The ends were cut back, 5 bases at V and 5 bases at J, with 6 bases in the middle. The germline V gene has CDR1 SNHLY and CDR2 FYNNEI.

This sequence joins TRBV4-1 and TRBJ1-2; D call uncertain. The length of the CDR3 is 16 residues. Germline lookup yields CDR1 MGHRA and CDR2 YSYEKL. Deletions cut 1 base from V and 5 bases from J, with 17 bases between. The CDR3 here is CASSQAREAGRYGYTF. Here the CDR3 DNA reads TGCGCCAGCAGCCAAGCAAGGGAGGCGGGGAGGTATGGCTACACCTTC.

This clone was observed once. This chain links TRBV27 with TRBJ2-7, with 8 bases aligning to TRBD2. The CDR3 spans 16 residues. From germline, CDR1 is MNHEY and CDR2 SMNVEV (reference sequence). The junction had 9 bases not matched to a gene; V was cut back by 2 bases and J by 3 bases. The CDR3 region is CASSLGVGTSFYEQYF. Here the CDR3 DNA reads TGTGCCAGCAGTTTAGGTGTTGGGACTAGTTTCTACGAGCAGTACTTC.

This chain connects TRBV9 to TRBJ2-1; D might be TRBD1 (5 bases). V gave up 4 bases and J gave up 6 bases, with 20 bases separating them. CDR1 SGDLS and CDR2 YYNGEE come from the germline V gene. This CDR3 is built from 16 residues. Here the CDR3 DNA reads TGTGCCAGCAGCTATATTCAGGGATCTAGAATCAATGAGCAGTTCTTC. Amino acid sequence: CASSYIQGSRINEQFF.

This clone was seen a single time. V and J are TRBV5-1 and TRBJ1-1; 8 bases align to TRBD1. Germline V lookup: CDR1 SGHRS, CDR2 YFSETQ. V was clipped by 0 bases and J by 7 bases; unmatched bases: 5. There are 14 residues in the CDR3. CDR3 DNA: TGCGCCAGCAGCTTGGACCCGACAGGGGTTGAAGCTTTCTTT. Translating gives CASSLDPTGVEAFF.

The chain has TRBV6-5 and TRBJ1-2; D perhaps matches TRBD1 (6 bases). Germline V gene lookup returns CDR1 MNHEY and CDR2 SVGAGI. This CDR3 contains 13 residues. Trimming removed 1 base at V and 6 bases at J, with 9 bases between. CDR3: CASSYWQGNGYTF. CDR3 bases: TGTGCCAGCAGTTACTGGCAGGGGAATGGCTACACCTTC.

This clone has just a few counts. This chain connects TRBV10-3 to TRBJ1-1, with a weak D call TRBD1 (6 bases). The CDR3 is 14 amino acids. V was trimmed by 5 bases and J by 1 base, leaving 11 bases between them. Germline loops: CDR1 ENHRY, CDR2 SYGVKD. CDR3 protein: CAISRGLANTEAFF. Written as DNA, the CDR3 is TGTGCCATCAGTAGGGGGTTGGCGAACACTGAAGCTTTCTTT.

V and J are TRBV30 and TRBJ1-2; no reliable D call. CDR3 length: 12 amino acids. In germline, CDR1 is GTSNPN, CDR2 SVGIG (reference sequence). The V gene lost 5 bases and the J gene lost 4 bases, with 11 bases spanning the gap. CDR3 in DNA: TGTGCCTGGGGGGAGGTTAGCTATGGCTACACCTTC. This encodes CAWGEVSYGYTF.

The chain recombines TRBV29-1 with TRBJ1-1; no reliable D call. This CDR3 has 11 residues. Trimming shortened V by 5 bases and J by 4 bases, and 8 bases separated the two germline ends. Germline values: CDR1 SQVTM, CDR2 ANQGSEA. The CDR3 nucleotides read TGCAGCGTTATTGGGCGCACTGAAGCTTTCTTT. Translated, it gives CSVIGRTEAFF.

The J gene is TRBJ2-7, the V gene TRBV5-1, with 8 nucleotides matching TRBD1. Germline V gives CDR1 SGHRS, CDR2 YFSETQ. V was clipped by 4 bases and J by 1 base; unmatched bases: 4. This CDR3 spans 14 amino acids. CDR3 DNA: TGCGCCAGCAGCGAACGGACAGGGTCCTACGAGCAGTACTTC. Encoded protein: CASSERTGSYEQYF.

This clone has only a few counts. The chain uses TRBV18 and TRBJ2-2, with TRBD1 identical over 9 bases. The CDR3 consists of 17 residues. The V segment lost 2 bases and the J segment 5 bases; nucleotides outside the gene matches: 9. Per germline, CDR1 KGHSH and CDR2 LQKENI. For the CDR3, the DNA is TGTGCCAGCTCACCAAGGACAGGGGAGTCCTATACCGGGGAGCTGTTTTTT. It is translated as CASSPRTGESYTGELFF.

CDR3 sequence (DNA): TGTGCCAGCAGAATAACAGGGGGCGTAAACTCCTACGAGCAGTACTTC. Protein product: CASRITGGVNSYEQYF. This chain connects TRBV5-6 to TRBJ2-7, with 9 bases fitting TRBD1. Per the germline V gene, CDR1 is SGHDT and CDR2 is YYEEEE. This CDR3 contains 16 residues. Germline trimming cut 5 bases from V and 0 bases from J; bases unmatched to any gene: 9.

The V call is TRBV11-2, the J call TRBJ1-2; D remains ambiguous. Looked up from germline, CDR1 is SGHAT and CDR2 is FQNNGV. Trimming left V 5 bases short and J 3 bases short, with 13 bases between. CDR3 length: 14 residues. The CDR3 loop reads CASSPGRDYYGYTF. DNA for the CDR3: TGTGCCAGCAGCCCCGGAAGAGACTACTATGGCTACACCTTC.